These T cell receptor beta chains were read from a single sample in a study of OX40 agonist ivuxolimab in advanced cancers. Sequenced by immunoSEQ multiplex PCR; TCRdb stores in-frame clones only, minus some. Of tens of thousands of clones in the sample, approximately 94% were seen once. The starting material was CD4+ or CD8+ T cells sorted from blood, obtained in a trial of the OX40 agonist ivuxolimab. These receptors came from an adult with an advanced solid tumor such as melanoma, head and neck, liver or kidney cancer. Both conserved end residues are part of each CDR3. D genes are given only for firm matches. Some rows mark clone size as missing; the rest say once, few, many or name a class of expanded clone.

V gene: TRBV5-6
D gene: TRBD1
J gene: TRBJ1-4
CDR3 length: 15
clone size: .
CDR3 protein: CASSSRTGGNEKLFF
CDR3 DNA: TGTGCCAGCAGCTCGAGGACAGGGGGCAATGAAAAACTGTTTTTT

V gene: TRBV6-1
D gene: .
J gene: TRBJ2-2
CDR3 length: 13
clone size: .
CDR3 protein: CASSGFLTRELFF
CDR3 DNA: TGTGCCAGCAGTGGCTTTCTCACCAGGGAGCTGTTTTTT

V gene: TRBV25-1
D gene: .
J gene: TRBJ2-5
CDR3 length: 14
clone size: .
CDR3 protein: CASISNKGRETQYF
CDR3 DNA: TGTGCCAGCATCTCGAACAAGGGGAGAGAGACCCAGTACTTC

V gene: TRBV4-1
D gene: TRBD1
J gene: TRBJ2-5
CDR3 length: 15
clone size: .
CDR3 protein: CASSQDRGRGETQYF
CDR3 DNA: TGCGCCAGCAGCCAGGACAGGGGGCGAGGGGAGACCCAGTACTTC

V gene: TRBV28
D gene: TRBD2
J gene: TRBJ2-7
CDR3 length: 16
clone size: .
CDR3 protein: CASSFSSGLAVYEQYF
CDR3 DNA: TGTGCCAGCAGTTTTTCGTCAGGACTAGCGGTTTACGAGCAGTACTTC

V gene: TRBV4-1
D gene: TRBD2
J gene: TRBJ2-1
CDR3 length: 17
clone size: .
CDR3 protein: CASSQDSGRRDYNEQFF
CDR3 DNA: TGCGCCAGCAGCCAGGACTCCGGGAGGCGAGATTACAATGAGCAGTTCTTC

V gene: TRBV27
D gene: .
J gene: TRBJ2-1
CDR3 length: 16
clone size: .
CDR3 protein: CASSLSIAATYNEQFF
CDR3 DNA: TGTGCCAGCAGTTTATCGATTGCGGCTACCTACAATGAGCAGTTCTTC

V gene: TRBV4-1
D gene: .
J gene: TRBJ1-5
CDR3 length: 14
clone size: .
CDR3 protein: CASSQEGRALPQHF
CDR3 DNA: TGCGCCAGCAGCCAAGAGGGACGGGCCTTGCCCCAGCATTTT

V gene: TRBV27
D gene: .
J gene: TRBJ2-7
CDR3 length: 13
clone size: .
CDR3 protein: CASSGTTIYEQYF
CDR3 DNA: TGTGCCAGCAGCGGTACTACCATCTACGAGCAGTACTTC

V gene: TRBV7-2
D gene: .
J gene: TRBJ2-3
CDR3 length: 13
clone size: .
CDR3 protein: CASSLLVTDTQYF
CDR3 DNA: TGTGCCAGCAGCTTATTAGTTACAGATACGCAGTATTTT

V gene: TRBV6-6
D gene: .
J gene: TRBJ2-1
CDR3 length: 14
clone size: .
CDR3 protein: CASTPSTANNEQFF
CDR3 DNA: TGTGCCAGCACCCCATCGACGGCGAACAATGAGCAGTTCTTC

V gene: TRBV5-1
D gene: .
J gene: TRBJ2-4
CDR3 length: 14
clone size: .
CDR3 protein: CASSLGANENIQYF
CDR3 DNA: TGCGCCAGCAGCTTGGGGGCTAACGAAAACATTCAGTACTTC

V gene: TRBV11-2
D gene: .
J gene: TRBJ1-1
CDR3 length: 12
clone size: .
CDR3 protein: CASSPGRTEAFF
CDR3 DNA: TGTGCCAGCAGTCCCGGGAGGACTGAAGCTTTCTTT

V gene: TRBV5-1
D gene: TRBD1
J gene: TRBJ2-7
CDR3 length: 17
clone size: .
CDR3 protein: CASSLAPGTGISYEQYF
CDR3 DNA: TGCGCCAGCAGCTTGGCACCCGGGACAGGGATCTCCTACGAGCAGTACTTC

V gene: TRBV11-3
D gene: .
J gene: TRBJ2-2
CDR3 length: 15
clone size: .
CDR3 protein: CASAALFSDTGELFF
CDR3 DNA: TGTGCCAGCGCGGCCCTTTTTAGCGACACCGGGGAGCTGTTTTTT

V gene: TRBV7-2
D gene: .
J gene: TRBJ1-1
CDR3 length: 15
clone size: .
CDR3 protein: CASSPEGVSNTEAFF
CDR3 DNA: TGTGCCAGCAGCCCCGAGGGGGTTTCGAACACTGAAGCTTTCTTT

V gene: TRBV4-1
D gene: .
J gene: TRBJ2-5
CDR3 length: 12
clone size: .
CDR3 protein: CASSDSQETQYF
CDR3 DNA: TGCGCCAGCAGCGACAGCCAAGAGACCCAGTACTTC

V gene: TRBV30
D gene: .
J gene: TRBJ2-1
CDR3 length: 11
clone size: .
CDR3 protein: CAWSALGEQFF
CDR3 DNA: TGTGCCTGGAGCGCACTTGGGGAGCAGTTCTTC

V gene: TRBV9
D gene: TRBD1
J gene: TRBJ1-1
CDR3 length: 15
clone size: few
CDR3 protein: CASSVGGQGYTEAFF
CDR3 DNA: TGTGCCAGCAGCGTAGGAGGACAGGGTTACACTGAAGCTTTCTTT

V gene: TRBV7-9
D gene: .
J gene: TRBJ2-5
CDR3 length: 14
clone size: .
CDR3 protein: CASSSRTAQETQYF
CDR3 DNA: TGTGCCAGCAGCTCTCGGACAGCCCAAGAGACCCAGTACTTC

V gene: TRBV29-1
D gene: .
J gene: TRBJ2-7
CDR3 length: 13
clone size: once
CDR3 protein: CSVVGESSYEQYF
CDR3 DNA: TGCAGCGTTGTGGGGGAAAGCTCCTACGAGCAGTACTTC

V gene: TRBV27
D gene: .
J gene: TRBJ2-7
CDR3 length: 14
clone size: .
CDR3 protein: CASSFGSGSYEQYF
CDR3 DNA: TGTGCCAGCAGTTTTGGTAGCGGCTCCTACGAGCAGTACTTC

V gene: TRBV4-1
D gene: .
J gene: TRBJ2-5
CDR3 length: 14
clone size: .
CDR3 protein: CASSQGPYQETQYF
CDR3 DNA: TGCGCCAGCAGCCAGGGACCGTACCAAGAGACCCAGTACTTC

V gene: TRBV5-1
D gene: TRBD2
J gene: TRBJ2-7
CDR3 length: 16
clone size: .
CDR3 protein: CASSPGQRELVYEQYF
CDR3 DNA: TGCGCCAGCAGCCCAGGACAGCGGGAGTTGGTCTACGAGCAGTACTTC

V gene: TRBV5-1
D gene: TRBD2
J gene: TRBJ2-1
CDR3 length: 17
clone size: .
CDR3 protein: CASSFALAVNSYNEQFF
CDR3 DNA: TGCGCCAGCAGCTTTGCGCTAGCGGTAAACTCCTACAATGAGCAGTTCTTC

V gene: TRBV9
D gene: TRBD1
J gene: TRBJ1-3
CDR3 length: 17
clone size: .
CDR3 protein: CASSVDSTGDSGNTIYF
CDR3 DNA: TGTGCCAGCAGCGTAGATTCGACAGGGGATTCTGGAAACACCATATATTTT